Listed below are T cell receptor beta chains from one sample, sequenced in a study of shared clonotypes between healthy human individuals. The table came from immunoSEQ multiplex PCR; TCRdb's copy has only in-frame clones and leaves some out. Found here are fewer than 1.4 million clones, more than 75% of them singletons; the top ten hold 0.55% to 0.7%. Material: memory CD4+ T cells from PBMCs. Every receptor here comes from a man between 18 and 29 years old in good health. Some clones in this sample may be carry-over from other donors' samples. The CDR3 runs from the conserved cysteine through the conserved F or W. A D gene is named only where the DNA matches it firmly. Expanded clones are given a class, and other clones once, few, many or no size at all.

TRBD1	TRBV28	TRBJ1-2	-	TGTGCCAGCAGCCCAGACAGGGGGCATTTTGCAGAAGGCTACACCTTC	CASSPDRGHFAEGYTF
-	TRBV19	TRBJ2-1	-	TGTGCCAGTAGTATAGGGGGAATGGATGAGCAGTTCTTC	CASSIGGMDEQFF
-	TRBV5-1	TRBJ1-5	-	TGCGCCAGCAGCTTGGATTCTAGCAATCAGCCCCAGCATTTT	CASSLDSSNQPQHF
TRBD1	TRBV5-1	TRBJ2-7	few	TGCGCCAGCAGCCCCGGGACAGGGGGCTACGAGCAGTACTTC	CASSPGTGGYEQYF
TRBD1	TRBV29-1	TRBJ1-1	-	TGCAGCGTTGGACAGGGGGTGGTTGAAGCTTTCTTT	CSVGQGVVEAFF
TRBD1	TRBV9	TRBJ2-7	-	TGTGCCAGCAGCGTAGACCTTACAGGGGAACCAAAGCAGTACTTC	CASSVDLTGEPKQYF
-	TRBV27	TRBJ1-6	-	TGTGCCAGCAGTTTCCGGACAGTCACTAATTCACCCCTCCACTTT	CASSFRTVTNSPLHF
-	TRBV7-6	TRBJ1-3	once	TGTGCCAGCAGCTTTGGAGAGGCCCGCTCTGGAAACACCATATATTTT	CASSFGEARSGNTIYF
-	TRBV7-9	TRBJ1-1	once	TGTGCCAGCAGCGCCGATCTGACCTCCCGGACTGAAGCTTTCTTT	CASSADLTSRTEAFF
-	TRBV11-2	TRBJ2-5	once	TGTGCCAGCAGCTTAGGGAGTGGGGGATGGGAGACCCAGTACTTC	CASSLGSGGWETQYF
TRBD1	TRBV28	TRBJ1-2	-	TGTGCCAGCACCGCTCGGACAGGGAAAGGCTACACCTTC	CASTARTGKGYTF
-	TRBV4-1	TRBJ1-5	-	TGCGCCAGCAGCCAAGGGAACAGAGGACGCAATCAGCCCCAGCATTTT	CASSQGNRGRNQPQHF
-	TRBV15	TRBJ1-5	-	TGTGCCACCAGCAGATTAGGGGGGTCGGGCCAGCCCCAGCATTTT	CATSRLGGSGQPQHF
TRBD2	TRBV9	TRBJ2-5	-	TGTGCCAGCAGCGTAGCCGAACTAGCGGAAGAGACCCAGTACTTC	CASSVAELAEETQYF
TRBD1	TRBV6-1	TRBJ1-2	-	TGTGCCAGCAGTGACCCGACAGGGGCCACGTATGGCTACACCTTC	CASSDPTGATYGYTF
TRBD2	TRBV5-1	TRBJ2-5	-	TGCGCCAGCAGCTTGAGCGGGAGTGAGACCCAGTACTTC	CASSLSGSETQYF
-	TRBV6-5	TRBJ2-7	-	TGTGCCAGCAGTTTCAGGGGCGGCTACGAGCAGTACTTC	CASSFRGGYEQYF
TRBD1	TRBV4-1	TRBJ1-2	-	TGCGCCAGCAGCCAAGCTCCGTCCAGGGGGAGGAATGGCTACACCTTC	CASSQAPSRGRNGYTF
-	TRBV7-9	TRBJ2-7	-	TGTGCCAGCAGCTTAGCGGCCAGGGTCTACGAGCAGTACTTC	CASSLAARVYEQYF
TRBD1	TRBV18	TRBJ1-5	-	TGTGCCAGCTCACCGGACAGGAATATCGGGCCCCAGCATTTT	CASSPDRNIGPQHF
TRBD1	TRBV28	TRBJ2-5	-	TGTGCCAGCAGTTTAAGGTACAGGGGAGAGACCCAGTACTTC	CASSLRYRGETQYF
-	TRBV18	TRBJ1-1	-	TGTGCCAGCTCACCTGGAGGGTGGAACACTGAAGCTTTCTTT	CASSPGGWNTEAFF
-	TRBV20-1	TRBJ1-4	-	TGCAGTGCTAGCAGCGGGGTACTGTTTTTT	CSASSGVLFF
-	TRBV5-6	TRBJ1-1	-	TGTGCCAGCAGCTTATTGGCCAGATCCATGAACACTGAAGCTTTCTTT	CASSLLARSMNTEAFF
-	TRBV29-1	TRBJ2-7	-	TGCAGCGTTGAGGGCCCATCCTACGAGCAGTACTTC	CSVEGPSYEQYF
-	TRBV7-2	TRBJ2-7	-	TGTGCCAGCAGCTTAGCCGGGCCTCTCGAGGAGCAGTACTTC	CASSLAGPLEEQYF
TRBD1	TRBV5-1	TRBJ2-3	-	TGCGCCAGCAGCTTAGGGACAGGGGGCTCAGATACGCAGTATTTT	CASSLGTGGSDTQYF
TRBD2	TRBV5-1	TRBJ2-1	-	TGCGCCAGCAGCCTAACTCTAGCGGGAGGGCCAAATGAGCAGTTCTTC	CASSLTLAGGPNEQFF
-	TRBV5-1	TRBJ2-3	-	TGCGCCAGCAGCCCGACCATGGGAGCGCAGTATTTT	CASSPTMGAQYF
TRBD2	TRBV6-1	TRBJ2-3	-	TGTGCCGCACTAGCGCCGGGCACAGATACGCAGTATTTT	CAALAPGTDTQYF
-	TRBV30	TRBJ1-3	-	TGTGCCGGTGAGAGGAGGGGTTACTCTGGAAACACCATATATTTT	CAGERRGYSGNTIYF
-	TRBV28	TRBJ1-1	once	TGTGCCAGCAGTTTCCCCCTGAACACTGAAGCTTTCTTT	CASSFPLNTEAFF
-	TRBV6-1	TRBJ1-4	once	TGTGCCAGCAGTGAACTGTACAGGGCCAATAATGAAAAACTGTTTTTT	CASSELYRANNEKLFF
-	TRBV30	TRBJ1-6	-	TGTGCCTGGAGTCGGGACTTAGCGATGTCACCCCTCCACTTT	CAWSRDLAMSPLHF
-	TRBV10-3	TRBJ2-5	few	TGTGCCATCAGTGAGTCGGGTGGAAGGGAAGAGACCCAGTACTTC	CAISESGGREETQYF
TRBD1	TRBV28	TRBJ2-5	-	TGTGCCAGCAGCACTACAGGGGGCGCGGAGACCCAGTACTTC	CASSTTGGAETQYF
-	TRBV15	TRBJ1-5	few	TGTGCCACCAGCAGAGAGAGGGGATTTCAGCCCCAGCATTTT	CATSRERGFQPQHF